This passage covers 9 T cell receptor beta chains from one sample sequenced in a study of blood T cell repertoires in COVID-19. Measured with immunoSEQ multiplex PCR; TCRdb has only the in-frame clones, and not every one. The sample shows about 140,000 clones, under 85% of them seen only once. The material sequenced was PBMCs or T cells enriched from blood (not recorded which). The receptors shown here come from a young woman who had been exposed to COVID-19.

The chain is built from TRBV25-1 and TRBJ2-5, with TRBD2 matching 15 bases. The CDR3 contains 16 residues. With V trimmed by 5 bases and J by 5 bases, 6 bases remained unmatched. The germline V gene has CDR1 MGHDK and CDR2 SYGVNS. For the CDR3, the DNA is TGTGCCAGCAGTCCCCGGACTAGCGGGAGGGCGGAGACCCAGTACTTC. Translating it yields CASSPRTSGRAETQYF.

The chain joins TRBV4-3 to TRBJ2-1; 7 bases are a match to TRBD1. CDR1 is LGHNA, CDR2 YSLEER, per germline. Trimming took 4 bases from V and 0 from J; bases not matched to a gene: 6. The CDR3 runs 16 residues. The CDR3: CASSPDRVDSYNEQFF. In DNA form, the CDR3 reads TGCGCCAGCAGCCCAGACAGGGTTGACTCCTACAATGAGCAGTTCTTC.

This clone was observed once. This chain connects TRBV19 to TRBJ1-1; D remains ambiguous. The CDR3 is 11 residues long. The V end was cut by 5 bases, the J end by 5 bases, with 6 bases between. The germline V gene has CDR1 LNHDA and CDR2 SQIVND (reference sequence). The CDR3 nucleotides read TGTGCCAGTAGTCGGGTAACTGAAGCTTTCTTT. The encoded protein is CASSRVTEAFF. Variable domain in full (rest from reference TRBV19 and TRBJ1-1): DGGITQSPKYLFRKEGQNVTLSCEQNLNHDAMYWYRQDPGQGLRLIYYSQIVNDFQKGDIAEGYSVSREKKESFPLTVTSAQKNPTAFYLCASSRVTEAFFGQGTRLTVV.

The chain employs TRBV15 and TRBJ1-5; unclear D gene. The CDR3 length is 13 residues. CDR1 LNHNV and CDR2 YYDKDF come from the germline V gene (reference sequence). The V and J ends lost 7 bases and 7 bases respectively, with 14 bases between them. CDR3 DNA: TGTGCCACCAAATCCGAGGGTACACAGCCCCAGCATTTT. Translating it yields CATKSEGTQPQHF. The full variable domain, with the rest looked up from reference TRBV15 and TRBJ1-5, is DAMVIQNPRYQVTQFGKPVTLSCSQTLNHNVMYWYQQKSSQAPKLLFHYYDKDFNNEADTPDNFQSRRPNTSFCFLDIRSPGLGDTAMYLCATKSEGTQPQHFGDGTRLSIL.

The genes are TRBV28 and TRBJ2-5; TRBD1 aligns across 8 bases. V lost 4 bases and J lost 3; bases outside the gene matches: 4. The V gene's germline CDR1 is MDHEN and CDR2 SYDVKM. CDR3 length: 14 residues. The CDR3: CASSSPDREETQYF. The CDR3 nucleotides are TGTGCCAGCAGTTCCCCGGACAGGGAAGAGACCCAGTACTTC.

This clone was observed a few times. V and J are TRBV19 and TRBJ2-7, with D perhaps TRBD2 (5 bases). The germline V gene encodes CDR1 LNHDA and CDR2 SQIVND (reference sequence). V lost 10 bases, J lost 3 bases, and 13 bases lay in between. The CDR3 is 12 residues long. Here the CDR3 DNA reads TGTGCCACCGAGGACTTGGACTACGAGCAGTACTTC. This encodes CATEDLDYEQYF.

V usage is TRBV28 and J usage is TRBJ2-7, with TRBD1 identical over 10 bases. V lost 2 bases and J lost 7; bases outside the gene matches: 8. The germline CDR1 and CDR2 sequences are MDHEN and SYDVKM. This CDR3 is built from 15 residues. The CDR3 here is CASSLRRQGATEQYF. In nucleotides, the CDR3 is TGTGCCAGCAGTTTACGTCGACAGGGGGCGACTGAGCAGTACTTC.

The V and J genes are TRBV19 and TRBJ2-1, with TRBD2 identical over 12 bases. The CDR3 consists of 15 residues. Germline-derived CDR1 and CDR2 are LNHDA and SQIVND (reference sequence). V was pared by 6 bases and J by 6 bases, with 6 bases of the junction left unmatched. CDR3: CASRSGTSGSNEQFF. Written as DNA, the CDR3 is TGTGCCAGTAGGTCTGGGACTAGCGGGTCCAATGAGCAGTTCTTC.

This chain uses TRBV19 with TRBJ2-7, with 8 bases that match TRBD1. The CDR3 contains 15 residues. J gave up 1 base and V 5 bases, and 7 bases lay outside the gene matches. The germline CDR1 and CDR2 sequences are LNHDA and SQIVND (reference sequence). The CDR3 coding sequence is TGTGCCAGTAGTGCCGGGACAGGTAGGTCCTACGAGCAGTACTTC. Amino acid sequence: CASSAGTGRSYEQYF. Together with reference TRBV19 and TRBJ2-7, the CDR3 gives the full variable domain: DGGITQSPKYLFRKEGQNVTLSCEQNLNHDAMYWYRQDPGQGLRLIYYSQIVNDFQKGDIAEGYSVSREKKESFPLTVTSAQKNPTAFYLCASSAGTGRSYEQYFGPGTRLTVT.